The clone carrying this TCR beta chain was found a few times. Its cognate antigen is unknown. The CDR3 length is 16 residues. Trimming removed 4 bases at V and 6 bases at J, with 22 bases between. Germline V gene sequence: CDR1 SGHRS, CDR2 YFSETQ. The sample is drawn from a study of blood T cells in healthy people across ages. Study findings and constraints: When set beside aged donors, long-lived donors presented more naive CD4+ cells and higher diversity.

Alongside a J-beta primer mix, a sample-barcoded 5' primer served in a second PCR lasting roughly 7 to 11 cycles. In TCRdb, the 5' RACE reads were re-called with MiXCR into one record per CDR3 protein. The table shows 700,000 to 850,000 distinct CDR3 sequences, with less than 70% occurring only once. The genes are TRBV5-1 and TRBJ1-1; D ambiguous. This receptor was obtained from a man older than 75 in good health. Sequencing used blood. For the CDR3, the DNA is TGCGCCAGCAGCCCACTTCCTGCATCGGGGTTAGCTGAAGCTTTCTTT. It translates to CASSPLPASGLAEAFF.